A selection of T cell receptor beta chains follows, all from one sample in a study of response to subunit inactivated influenza vaccine. TCRdb analysed the RT-PCR reads with MiXCR anew, one entry per CDR3 protein. In the table there are over 750,000 distinct CDR3 sequences, roughly 20% of which are singletons. Source: PBMCs from blood, taken less than 6 days after vaccination. These receptors were collected from a middle-aged man who received an inactivated influenza vaccine. Each CDR3 is given with its conserved first and last residue. D genes are given only for firm matches. Where a row states a size, it is once, few, many or the class of an expanded clone; other rows omit it.

J	V	D	size	CDR3	DNA
TRBJ2-7	TRBV11-2	TRBD2	NA	CASSLGFGATRRGSSYEQYF	TGTGCCAGCAGCTTAGGTTTTGGGGCCACGCGGCGGGGGAGCTCCTACGAGCAGTACTTC
TRBJ2-7	TRBV28	TRBD1	NA	CASSLKGGSVYEQYF	TGTGCCAGCAGTCTCAAAGGGGGCAGCGTCTACGAGCAGTACTTC
TRBJ2-3	TRBV6-4	NA	NA	CASSDSGQSSTQYF	TGTGCCAGCAGTGACTCCGGTCAATCCAGTACGCAGTATTTT
TRBJ2-5	TRBV7-2	NA	NA	CASSSNYRLPYF	TGTGCCAGCAGCTCCAACTACAGGTTACCGTACTTC
TRBJ2-1	TRBV7-7	NA	few	CASSLVGSTADEQFF	TGTGCCAGCAGCTTAGTCGGGAGTACTGCGGATGAGCAGTTCTTC
TRBJ2-5	TRBV5-5	NA	many	CASSLVTGLVETQYF	TGTGCCAGCAGCTTGGTAACAGGGCTTGTCGAGACCCAGTACTTC
TRBJ2-7	TRBV10-3	NA	NA	CAIRRGTDNYEQYF	TGTGCCATCAGGAGGGGGACGGACAACTACGAGCAGTACTTC
TRBJ2-5	TRBV12-3/TRBV12-4	NA	NA	CASGHLLDETQYF	TGTGCCAGCGGCCATTTACTGGATGAGACCCAGTACTTC
TRBJ2-7	TRBV5-1	TRBD2	NA	CASSLAGGLGYEQYF	TGCGCCAGCAGCTTGGCGGGAGGCTTAGGCTACGAGCAGTACTTC
TRBJ1-2	TRBV30	NA	NA	CAWRATGNGYTF	TGTGCCTGGAGGGCCACAGGGAATGGCTACACCTTC
TRBJ2-7	TRBV30	TRBD1	few	CAWSVGQVSSEQYF	TGTGCCTGGAGTGTAGGACAGGTATCAAGCGAGCAGTACTTC
TRBJ1-1	TRBV15	NA	NA	CATSGQGQTEAFF	TGTGCCACCAGCGGCCAGGGCCAAACTGAAGCTTTCTTT
TRBJ1-2	TRBV20-1	TRBD1	NA	CSAEQGESGYTF	TGCAGTGCTGAGCAGGGGGAAAGTGGCTACACCTTC
TRBJ1-1	TRBV7-8	NA	NA	CASSSQGQVTEAFF	TGTGCCAGCAGCTCCCAGGGGCAGGTCACTGAAGCTTTCTTT
TRBJ1-5	TRBV9	TRBD1	few	CASSVGTGGSQPQHF	TGTGCCAGCAGCGTAGGTACAGGGGGGAGTCAGCCCCAGCATTTT
TRBJ2-6	TRBV7-8	NA	few	CAGRGRGANVLTF	TGTGCCGGAAGAGGCCGCGGGGCCAACGTCCTGACTTTC
TRBJ2-3	TRBV5-1	NA	few	CASSPRSRVDTQYF	TGCGCCAGCAGCCCCCGGAGCAGGGTAGATACGCAGTATTTT
TRBJ2-7	TRBV6-2/TRBV6-3	NA	NA	CASSRPQGPHEQYF	TGTGCCAGCAGCCGTCCCCAGGGGCCCCACGAGCAGTACTTC
TRBJ2-3	TRBV6-5	NA	NA	CASSDEVDTQYF	TGTGCCAGCAGTGACGAAGTGGATACGCAGTATTTT
TRBJ2-5	TRBV7-9	TRBD1	few	CASSHGWTGQETQYF	TGTGCCAGCAGCCATGGATGGACAGGACAAGAGACCCAGTACTTC
TRBJ1-6	TRBV28	NA	NA	CASTRDGTNSPLHF	TGTGCCAGCACTCGGGACGGAACTAATTCACCCCTCCACTTT
TRBJ1-5	TRBV6-2/TRBV6-3	NA	NA	CASSPWTGSNQPQHF	TGTGCCAGCAGTCCCTGGACTGGCAGCAATCAGCCCCAGCATTTT
TRBJ1-1	TRBV12-3/TRBV12-4	NA	few	CASSFDSLNTEAFF	TGTGCCAGCAGCTTCGACAGCCTGAACACTGAAGCTTTCTTT
TRBJ2-7	TRBV3-1	NA	NA	CASSHRQRRYEQYF	TGTGCCAGCAGCCACCGACAGAGAAGGTACGAGCAGTACTTC
TRBJ2-1	TRBV7-2	NA	NA	CASGRVFPLNEQFF	TGTGCCAGCGGCAGGGTTTTCCCTCTGAATGAGCAGTTCTTC
TRBJ2-1	TRBV7-9	NA	many	CASSRGLLDNEQFF	TGTGCCAGCAGCCGCGGACTGCTAGACAATGAGCAGTTCTTC
TRBJ2-7	TRBV10-1	NA	few	CASADRPHYEQYF	TGCGCCAGTGCCGACAGACCCCACTACGAGCAGTACTTC
TRBJ2-7	TRBV20-1	TRBD2	few	CSAQNPGTIDYEQYF	TGCAGTGCGCAAAACCCCGGGACTATTGACTACGAGCAGTACTTC
TRBJ2-1	TRBV5-1	NA	NA	CASRWGGPEQFF	TGCGCCAGTCGTTGGGGGGGCCCCGAGCAGTTCTTC
TRBJ2-2	TRBV6-1	TRBD2	NA	CASSRGVAGTNTGELFF	TGTGCCAGCAGTAGGGGGGTAGCGGGGACGAACACCGGGGAGCTGTTTTTT
TRBJ1-1	TRBV20-1	NA	many	CSAPGEAFF	TGCAGTGCTCCCGGGGAAGCTTTCTTT
TRBJ2-1	TRBV7-9	NA	few	CASSFEFYNEQFF	TGTGCCAGCAGCTTCGAATTTTACAATGAGCAGTTCTTC
TRBJ2-5	TRBV7-9	NA	few	CASSPVGRQETQYF	TGTGCCAGCAGCCCTGTGGGACGCCAAGAGACCCAGTACTTC
TRBJ1-1	TRBV28	TRBD1	few	CASIQGVTEAFF	TGTGCCAGCATACAGGGGGTCACTGAAGCTTTCTTT
TRBJ2-6	TRBV18	NA	NA	CASSPQQGSGANVLTF	TGTGCCAGCTCACCACAACAGGGCTCCGGGGCCAACGTCCTGACTTTC
TRBJ2-7	TRBV29-1	NA	NA	CSVEDPTGSPYEQYF	TGCAGCGTTGAAGACCCGACAGGTTCCCCCTACGAGCAGTACTTC
TRBJ2-1	TRBV20-1	NA	many	CSARVQGNSRDEQFF	TGCAGTGCTAGAGTCCAGGGGAACTCCCGGGATGAGCAGTTCTTC
TRBJ1-6	TRBV12-3/TRBV12-4	TRBD1	NA	CASSSGQANSPLHF	TGTGCCAGCAGCTCCGGACAGGCCAATTCACCCCTCCACTTT
TRBJ2-3	TRBV6-5	NA	few	CASSYSPATDTQYF	TGTGCCAGCAGTTACTCGCCAGCGACAGATACGCAGTATTTT
TRBJ2-1	TRBV5-1	TRBD1	NA	CASGEWTGRRHEQFF	TGCGCCAGCGGGGAATGGACAGGGAGGCGGCATGAGCAGTTCTTC
TRBJ1-4	TRBV28	NA	few	CASFSGGLDEKLFF	TGTGCCAGTTTCTCGGGAGGGCTGGATGAAAAACTGTTTTTT
TRBJ2-7	TRBV20-1	TRBD1	NA	CSARGGRGPYEKYF	TGCAGTGCTAGAGGGGGCAGGGGGCCATACGAGAAGTACTTC
TRBJ2-4	TRBV12-3/TRBV12-4	NA	many	CASSSTKNIQYF	TGTGCCAGCAGCTCAACCAAAAACATTCAGTACTTC
TRBJ2-1	TRBV20-1	NA	few	CSESTGDYNEQFF	TGCAGTGAGTCGACAGGAGATTACAATGAGCAGTTCTTC
TRBJ2-5	TRBV4-1	TRBD2	NA	CASSRAGLAALQETQYF	TGCGCCAGCAGTCGAGCCGGACTAGCGGCCCTCCAAGAGACCCAGTACTTC
TRBJ2-1	TRBV20-1	TRBD1	many	CSARRTGGRNEQFF	TGCAGTGCTAGACGGACAGGGGGGCGCAATGAGCAGTTCTTC
TRBJ2-7	TRBV20-1	TRBD1	NA	CSARPGTGVSEQYF	TGCAGTGCTCGACCCGGGACAGGGGTGTCCGAGCAGTACTTC
TRBJ2-3	TRBV4-3	NA	many	CASSLGLVSDTQYF	TGCGCCAGCAGCCTGGGACTCGTTTCGGATACGCAGTATTTT
TRBJ1-2	TRBV4-3	NA	NA	CASSQDWTVGGYTF	TGCGCCAGCAGCCAAGATTGGACAGTAGGTGGCTACACCTTC
TRBJ2-1	TRBV4-2	TRBD1	NA	CASSQDLGTGGNEQFF	TGTGCCAGCAGCCAAGATCTAGGGACAGGGGGCAATGAGCAGTTCTTC
TRBJ2-5	TRBV4-3	TRBD2	NA	CASSSWEAGWETQYF	TGCGCCAGCAGCTCGTGGGAAGCGGGGTGGGAGACCCAGTACTTC
TRBJ2-7	TRBV7-2	TRBD2	few	CASSLSISGSLVREQYF	TGTGCCAGCAGCTTATCCATTAGCGGGAGCCTGGTGAGAGAGCAGTACTTC
TRBJ2-3	TRBV28	TRBD2	NA	CASSFPLRLAGGPETDTQYF	TGTGCCAGCAGTTTTCCCCTTAGACTAGCGGGAGGGCCGGAAACAGATACGCAGTATTTT